This T cell receptor beta chain was identified during a study of post-analysis software for immune sequencing data (dated by TCRdb to between 2015 and 2016). With regard to the full study: The recorded disease courses included relapsing-remitting, secondary progressive and progressive-relapsing multiple sclerosis, and some patients had no subtype annotation. A subset of samples was prepared in parallel using single-end sample barcoding, then pooled and co-amplified after Illumina adapter ligation. The multiple sclerosis patient repertoires were compared with approximately 11 previously published healthy control repertoires from donors aged about 6 to 28 years.

TCR beta repertoires were profiled from peripheral blood of about a dozen young patients with multiple sclerosis to demonstrate the VDJtools post-analysis software. The patients with multiple sclerosis were children and adolescents between roughly 6 and 17 years of age. CDR1 and CDR2 are read off the germline V gene (reference sequence) as LNHNV and YYDKDF. The CDR3 starts with the cysteine, ends with the phenylalanine, and has 12 residues. Solely the CDR3 DNA is kept, with 36 bases framed from the first base. Trimming removed 5 bases from V and 2 bases from J, leaving 4 bases between the germline ends. On this clonotype itself: The target of this receptor is not known. Base quality data are lacking; no much larger clone is found one base away.

Broad study findings and their caveats: Significantly lower normalized Chao1 diversity was found in multiple sclerosis patients than in controls, suggesting substantial peripheral T-cell clonal expansion. The control group was slightly older than the multiple sclerosis patient group. Roughly 5 TRBV segments, including TRBV5-6, TRBV5-1 and TRBV20-1, were significantly more frequent in patients than controls. Strong co-clustering of samples prepared in the same batch was shown by direct clustering with F measure, prompting a batch-effect correction.

Libraries were prepared through PCR. Instrument on record: Illumina HiSeq 2500. To reduce PCR and sequencing biases, unique molecular identifiers were incorporated into the TCR beta cDNA libraries. Per 1 to 10 million input T cells, approximately 500,000 cDNA molecules were obtained, such that each molecule approximated one T cell. The patient libraries were prepared and sequenced with the same protocol used for the earlier healthy control dataset. Within a given batch, samples were prepared together, multiplexed and sequenced on the same HiSeq lane. The authors' pipeline ran thus. MIGEC handled the raw barcoded reads, throwing out single-read molecular identifier groups before consensus assembly and CDR3 extraction. VDJtools was used for post-analysis of the clonotype tables, and diversity was normalized by down-sampling every dataset to the size of the smallest sample. In repertoire overlap clustering, CDR3 amino acid sequences, but not nucleotide sequences, were matched to correct batch-related cross-sample contamination. Through fastp at Q25 and MiXCR, TCRdb rebuilt clones from the public reads, retaining in-frame beta chains. Every entry covers one CDR3 protein and lists the most common genes and DNA from its rows. TCRdb, not the authors, supplied the V and J calls. Present in this sample are approximately 770,000 distinct CDR3 sequences, about 43% of which were seen just once. The leading ten clones occupy approximately 4.4% of the sample.

This TCR was recovered from a girl between 5 and 17 years old with multiple sclerosis. The chain couples TRBV15 to TRBJ1-5; the D segment cannot be called with confidence. Sequences were obtained from blood. The sequence in DNA is TGTGCCACCAGCCCCCGCAATCAGCCCCAGCATTTT. The resulting protein is CATSPRNQPQHF.